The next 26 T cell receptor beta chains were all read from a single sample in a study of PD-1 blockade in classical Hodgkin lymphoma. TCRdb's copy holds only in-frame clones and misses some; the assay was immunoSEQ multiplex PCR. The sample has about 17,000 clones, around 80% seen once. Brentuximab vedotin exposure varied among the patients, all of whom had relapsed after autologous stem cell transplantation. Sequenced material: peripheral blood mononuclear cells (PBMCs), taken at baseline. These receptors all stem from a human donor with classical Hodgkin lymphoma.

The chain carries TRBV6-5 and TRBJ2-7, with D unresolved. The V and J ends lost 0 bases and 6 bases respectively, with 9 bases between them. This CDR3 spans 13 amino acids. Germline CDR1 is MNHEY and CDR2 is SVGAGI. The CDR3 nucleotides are TGTGCCAGCAGTTACTCGGGCTCGCTCGAGCAGTACTTC. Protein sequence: CASSYSGSLEQYF.

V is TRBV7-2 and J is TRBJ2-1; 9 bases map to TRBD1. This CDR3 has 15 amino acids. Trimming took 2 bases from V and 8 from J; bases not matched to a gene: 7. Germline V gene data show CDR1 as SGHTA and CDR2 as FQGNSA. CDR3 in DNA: TGTGCCAGCAGCTTATTGGGACAGGGTTTCCATGAGCAGTTCTTC. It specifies CASSLLGQGFHEQFF.

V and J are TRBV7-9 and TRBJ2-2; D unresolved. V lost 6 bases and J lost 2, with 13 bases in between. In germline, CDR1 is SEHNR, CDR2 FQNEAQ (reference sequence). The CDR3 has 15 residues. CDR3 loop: CASSPRTLNTGELFF. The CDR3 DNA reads TGTGCCAGCAGTCCTCGGACCCTAAACACCGGGGAGCTGTTTTTT.

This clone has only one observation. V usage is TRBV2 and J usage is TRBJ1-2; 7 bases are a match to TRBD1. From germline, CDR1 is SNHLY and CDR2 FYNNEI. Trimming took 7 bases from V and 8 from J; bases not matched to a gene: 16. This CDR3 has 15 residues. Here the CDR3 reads CASTLQTGIQGGYTF. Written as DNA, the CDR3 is TGTGCCAGCACCCTTCAGACAGGGATTCAAGGAGGCTACACCTTC.

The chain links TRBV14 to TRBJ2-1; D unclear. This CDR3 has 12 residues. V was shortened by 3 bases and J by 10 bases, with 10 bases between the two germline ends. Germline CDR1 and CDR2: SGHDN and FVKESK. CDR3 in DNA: TGTGCCAGCAGCCAGCTCGGCATCGAGCAGTTCTTC. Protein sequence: CASSQLGIEQFF.

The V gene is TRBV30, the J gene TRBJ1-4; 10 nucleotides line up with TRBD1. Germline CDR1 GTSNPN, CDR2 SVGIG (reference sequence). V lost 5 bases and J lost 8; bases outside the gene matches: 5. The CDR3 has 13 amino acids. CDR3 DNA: TGTGCCTGGGCCGGGACAGGGGACGAAAAACTGTTTTTT. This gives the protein CAWAGTGDEKLFF.

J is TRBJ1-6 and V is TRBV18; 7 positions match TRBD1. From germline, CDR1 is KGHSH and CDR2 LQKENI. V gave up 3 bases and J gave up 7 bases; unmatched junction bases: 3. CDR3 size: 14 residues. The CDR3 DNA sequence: TGTGCCAGCTCACCCGGGACAGAGAATTCACCCCTCCACTTT. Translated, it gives CASSPGTENSPLHF. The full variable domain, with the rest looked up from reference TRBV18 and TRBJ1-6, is NAGVMQNPRHLVRRRGQEARLRCSPMKGHSHVYWYRQLPEEGLKFMVYLQKENIIDESGMPKERFSAEFPKEGPSILRIQQVVRGDSAAYFCASSPGTENSPLHFGNGTRLTVT.

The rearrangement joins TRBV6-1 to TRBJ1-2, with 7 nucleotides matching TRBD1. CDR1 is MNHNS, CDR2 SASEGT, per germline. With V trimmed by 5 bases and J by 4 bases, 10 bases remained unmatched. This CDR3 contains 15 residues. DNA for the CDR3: TGTGCCAGCAGTCCATTCCGGGACAGCGCCTATGGCTACACCTTC. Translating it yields CASSPFRDSAYGYTF.

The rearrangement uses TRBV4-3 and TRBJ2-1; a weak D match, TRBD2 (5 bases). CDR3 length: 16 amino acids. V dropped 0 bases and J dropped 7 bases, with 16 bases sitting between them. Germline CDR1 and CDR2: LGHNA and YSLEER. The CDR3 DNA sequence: TGCGCCAGCAGCCAAGATCACGGGAACTCACAAAATGAGCAGTTCTTC. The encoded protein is CASSQDHGNSQNEQFF.

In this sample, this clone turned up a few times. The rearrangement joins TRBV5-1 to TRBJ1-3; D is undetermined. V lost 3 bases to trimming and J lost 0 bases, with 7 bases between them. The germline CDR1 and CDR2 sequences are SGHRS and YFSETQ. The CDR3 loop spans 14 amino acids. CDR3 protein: CASSSQYSGNTIYF. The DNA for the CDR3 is TGCGCCAGCAGCTCGCAATACTCTGGAAACACCATATATTTT.

DNA of the CDR3: TGTGCCAGCAGTAGACAGGGGCCGAACACTGAAGCTTTCTTT. Amino acid sequence: CASSRQGPNTEAFF. V usage is TRBV2 and J usage is TRBJ1-1, with 8 nucleotides matching TRBD1. The CDR3 consists of 14 residues. V trimming: 5 bases; J trimming: 1 base; junction bases outside the gene matches: 3. Germline CDR1 and CDR2: SNHLY and FYNNEI. The complete variable domain, with remaining parts taken from reference TRBV2 and TRBJ1-1, reads EPEVTQTPSHQVTQMGQEVILRCVPISNHLYFYWYRQILGQKVEFLVSFYNNEISEKSEIFDDQFSVERPDGSNFTLKIRSTKLEDSAMYFCASSRQGPNTEAFFGQGTRLTVV.

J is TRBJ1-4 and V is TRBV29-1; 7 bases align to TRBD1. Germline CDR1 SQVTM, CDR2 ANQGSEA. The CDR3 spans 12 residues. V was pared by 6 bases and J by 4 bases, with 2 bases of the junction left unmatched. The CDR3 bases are TGCAGCGTGAGGGGGCTTAATGAAAAACTGTTTTTT. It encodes CSVRGLNEKLFF.

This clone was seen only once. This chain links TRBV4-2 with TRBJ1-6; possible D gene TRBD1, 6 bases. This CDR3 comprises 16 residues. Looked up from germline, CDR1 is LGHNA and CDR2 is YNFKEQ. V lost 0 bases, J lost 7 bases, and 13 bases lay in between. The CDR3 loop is CASSQDWDTTNSPLHF. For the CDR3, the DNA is TGTGCCAGCAGCCAAGATTGGGACACGACCAATTCACCCCTCCACTTT.

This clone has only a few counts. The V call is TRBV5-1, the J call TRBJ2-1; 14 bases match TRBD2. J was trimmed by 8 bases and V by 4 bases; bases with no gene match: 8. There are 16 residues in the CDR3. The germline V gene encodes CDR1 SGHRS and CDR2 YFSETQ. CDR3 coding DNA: TGCGCCAGCAGCATGCCGGGACTAGCGGGAGTGGATGAGCAGTTCTTC. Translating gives CASSMPGLAGVDEQFF.

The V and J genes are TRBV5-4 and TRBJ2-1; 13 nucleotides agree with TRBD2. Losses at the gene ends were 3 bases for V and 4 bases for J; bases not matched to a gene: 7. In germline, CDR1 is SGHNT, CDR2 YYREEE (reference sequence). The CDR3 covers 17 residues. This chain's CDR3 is CASSSGLAGVLYNEQFF. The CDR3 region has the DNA TGTGCCAGCAGCTCCGGACTAGCGGGAGTCCTTTACAATGAGCAGTTCTTC.

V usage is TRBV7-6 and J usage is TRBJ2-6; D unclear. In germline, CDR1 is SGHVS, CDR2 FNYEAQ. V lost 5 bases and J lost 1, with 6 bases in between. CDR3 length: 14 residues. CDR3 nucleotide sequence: TGTGCCAGCAGCCATAGATCTGGGGCCAACGTCCTGACTTTC. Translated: CASSHRSGANVLTF.

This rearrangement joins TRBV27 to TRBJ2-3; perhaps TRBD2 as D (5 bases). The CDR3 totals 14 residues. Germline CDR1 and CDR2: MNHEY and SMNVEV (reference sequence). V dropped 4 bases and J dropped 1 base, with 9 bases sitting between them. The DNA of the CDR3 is TGTGCCAGCAGTTCCTACGGGGGCACAGATACGCAGTATTTT. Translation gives CASSSYGGTDTQYF.

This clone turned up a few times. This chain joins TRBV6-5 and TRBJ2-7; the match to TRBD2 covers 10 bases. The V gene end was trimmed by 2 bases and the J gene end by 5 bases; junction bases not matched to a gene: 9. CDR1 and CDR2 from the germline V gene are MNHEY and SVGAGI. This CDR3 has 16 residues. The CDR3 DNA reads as TGTGCCAGCAGTTACGGGGGAGCGGGAGGGCCAGACGAGCAGTACTTC. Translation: CASSYGGAGGPDEQYF.

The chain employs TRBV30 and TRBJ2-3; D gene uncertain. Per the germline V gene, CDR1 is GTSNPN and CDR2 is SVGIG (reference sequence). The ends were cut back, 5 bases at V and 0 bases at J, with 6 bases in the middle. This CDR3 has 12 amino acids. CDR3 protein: CAWSHSTDTQYF. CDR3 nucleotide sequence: TGTGCCTGGTCCCACAGCACAGATACGCAGTATTTT.

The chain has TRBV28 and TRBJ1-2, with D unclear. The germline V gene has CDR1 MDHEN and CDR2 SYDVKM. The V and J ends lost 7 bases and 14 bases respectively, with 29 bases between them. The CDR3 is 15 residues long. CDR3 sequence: CASTASGPVTMAWTF. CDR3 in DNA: TGTGCCAGCACAGCCTCCGGACCTGTAACTATGGCTTGGACCTTC.

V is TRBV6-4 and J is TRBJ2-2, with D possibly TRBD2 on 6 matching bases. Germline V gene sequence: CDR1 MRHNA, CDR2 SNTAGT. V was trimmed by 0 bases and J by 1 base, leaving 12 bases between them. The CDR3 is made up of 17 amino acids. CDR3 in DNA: TGTGCCAGCAGTGACTCATACCCAGCGGGGAACACCGGGGAGCTGTTTTTT. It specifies CASSDSYPAGNTGELFF.

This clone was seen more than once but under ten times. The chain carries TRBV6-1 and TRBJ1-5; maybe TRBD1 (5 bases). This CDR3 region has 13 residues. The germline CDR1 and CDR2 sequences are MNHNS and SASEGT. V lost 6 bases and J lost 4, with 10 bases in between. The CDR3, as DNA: TGTGCCAGCAGAGCGACAGCGAATCAGCCCCAGCATTTT. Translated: CASRATANQPQHF.

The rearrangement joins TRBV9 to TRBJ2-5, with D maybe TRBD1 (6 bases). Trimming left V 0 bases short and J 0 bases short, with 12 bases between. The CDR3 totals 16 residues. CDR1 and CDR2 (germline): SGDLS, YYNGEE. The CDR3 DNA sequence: TGTGCCAGCAGCGTAGCCCCTGGGGGCCACCAAGAGACCCAGTACTTC. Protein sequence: CASSVAPGGHQETQYF. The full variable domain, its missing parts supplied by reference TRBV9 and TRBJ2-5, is DSGVTQTPKHLITATGQRVTLRCSPRSGDLSVYWYQQSLDQGLQFLIQYYNGEERAKGNILERFSAQQFPDLHSELNLSSLELGDSALYFCASSVAPGGHQETQYFGPGTRLLVL.

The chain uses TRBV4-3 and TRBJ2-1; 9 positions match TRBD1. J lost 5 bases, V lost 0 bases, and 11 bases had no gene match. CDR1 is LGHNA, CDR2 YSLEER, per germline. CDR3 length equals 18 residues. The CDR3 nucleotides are TGCGCCAGCAGCCAAGACCCGACAGGGGGACCCTTCAACAATGAGCAGTTCTTC. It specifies CASSQDPTGGPFNNEQFF.

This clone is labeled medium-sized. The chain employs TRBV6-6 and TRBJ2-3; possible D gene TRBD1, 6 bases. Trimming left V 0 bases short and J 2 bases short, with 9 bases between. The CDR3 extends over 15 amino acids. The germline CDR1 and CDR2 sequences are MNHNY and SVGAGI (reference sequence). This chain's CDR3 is CASSYSQGLTDTQYF. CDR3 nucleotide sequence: TGTGCCAGCAGTTACTCGCAGGGGCTCACAGATACGCAGTATTTT.

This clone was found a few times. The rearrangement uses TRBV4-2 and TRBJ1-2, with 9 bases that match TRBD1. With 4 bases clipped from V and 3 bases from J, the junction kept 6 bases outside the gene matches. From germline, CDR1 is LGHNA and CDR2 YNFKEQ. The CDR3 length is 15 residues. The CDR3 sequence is CASSPSDRGDYGYTF. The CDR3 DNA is TGTGCCAGCAGCCCCTCGGACAGGGGAGACTATGGCTACACCTTC.